This TCR beta chain was recorded in a study of T cell responses to AZD1222 COVID-19 vaccine. The study, taken as a whole, reports: Baseline serostatus was positive in only a handful of AZD1222 recipients. Compared with day 0, the breadth and depth of the Spike-specific TCR repertoire rose significantly after two doses of AZD1222. Per reports, nearly half of all spike-specific TCRs target regions that are unmutated in variants.

A word on this clone: The target antigen is unknown.

Assay used: immunoSEQ multiplex PCR; TCRdb lists only in-frame clones, some missing. The sample yields more than 95,000 clones, 75% to 90% seen once. Trimming removed 3 bases from V and 4 bases from J, with 10 bases in between. CDR3 length equals 15 residues. In germline, CDR1 is MNHEY, CDR2 SVGAGI. This TCR derives from an adult in good health. The rearrangement uses TRBV6-5 and TRBJ2-6; D is perhaps TRBD2 (5 bases). The sample in question was peripheral blood, obtained on day 0 of AZD1222 vaccination. CDR3 protein: CASSYEGSGANVLTF. DNA of the CDR3: TGTGCCAGCAGTTATGAGGGTTCCGGGGCCAACGTCCTGACTTTC.